This TCR beta chain was sequenced in a study of control samples from healthy donors and cancer patients. V was cut by 4 bases and J by 3 bases, with 14 bases left in between. The CDR3 runs 14 residues. The germline V gene has CDR1 SGHKS and CDR2 YYEKEE (reference sequence). Only in-frame clones appear in the TCRdb table, and some are missing; sequencing was by immunoSEQ multiplex PCR. The sample lists some 200,000 clones; just under 95% were seen once. The chain employs TRBV5-5 and TRBJ2-7; D unclear. The TCR originated in a man aged 18 to 30 in good health. Input material: blood. The CDR3 here is CASSPRPEGYEQYF. CDR3 nucleotides: TGTGCCAGCAGCCCCCGACCCGAAGGCTACGAGCAGTACTTC.